A selection of T cell receptor beta chains follows, all from one sample in a study of cytomegalovirus exposure and HLA in healthy donors. This table comes from immunoSEQ multiplex PCR, and its TCRdb copy is limited to in-frame clones, with some not included. The table records roughly 130,000 clones, about 74% of them present only once. Sequenced material: PBMCs. The receptors derive from a woman aged 45-60 years in good health and CMV-seropositive. Both conserved end residues are part of each CDR3. The order of the fields is J gene, D gene, V gene, clone size, CDR3 protein, CDR3 DNA. The D gene is left open where the match is weak. Size values are once, few and many counts, or a class for expanded clones, and some rows have none.

TRBJ1-1 | . | TRBV10-3 | . | CAVTRGTEAFF | TGTGCCGTAACCAGAGGCACTGAAGCTTTCTTT
TRBJ1-1 | . | TRBV4-2 | few | CASRDTGGTEAFF | TGTGCCAGCAGAGACACTGGAGGCACTGAAGCTTTCTTT
TRBJ1-4 | TRBD1 | TRBV5-1 | . | CASSFYNRGSNEKLFF | TGCGCCAGCAGCTTCTATAACAGGGGCTCCAATGAAAAACTGTTTTTT
TRBJ2-7 | . | TRBV2 | . | CASNEELTYEQYF | TGTGCCAGCAATGAGGAGCTCACCTACGAGCAGTACTTC
TRBJ1-3 | . | TRBV5-1 | many | CASSSGQTSSGNTIYF | TGCGCCAGCAGCTCCGGACAGACCAGCTCTGGAAACACCATATATTTT
TRBJ2-7 | TRBD1 | TRBV5-1 | . | CASSKTGTGLSYEQYF | TGCGCCAGCAGCAAAACCGGGACAGGTCTCTCCTACGAGCAGTACTTC
TRBJ1-6 | . | TRBV19 | once | CASSREKGFYPSPLHF | TGTGCCAGTAGTAGGGAGAAAGGGTTCTACCCTTCACCCCTCCACTTT
TRBJ2-6 | . | TRBV5-1 | few | CASSFQGRGANVLTF | TGCGCCAGCAGCTTCCAGGGCCGGGGGGCCAACGTCCTGACTTTC
TRBJ1-5 | . | TRBV5-4 | . | CASSDYPGPGSNQPQHF | TGTGCCAGCAGCGATTATCCAGGACCAGGGAGCAATCAGCCCCAGCATTTT
TRBJ1-3 | TRBD1 | TRBV6-6 | . | CASNDRAYTIYF | TGTGCCAGCAATGACAGGGCCTACACCATATATTTT
TRBJ2-7 | . | TRBV5-6 | . | CASSPGRRGYEQYF | TGTGCCAGCAGCCCCGGCCGCCGAGGCTACGAGCAGTACTTC
TRBJ2-1 | TRBD2 | TRBV5-6 | many | CASSLQSSGGTYNEQFF | TGTGCCAGCAGCTTGCAATCTAGCGGGGGGACCTACAATGAGCAGTTCTTC
TRBJ2-7 | . | TRBV19 | . | CASSTFVGSTYEQYF | TGTGCCAGTAGTACCTTCGTGGGCAGCACCTACGAGCAGTACTTC
TRBJ1-1 | TRBD1 | TRBV5-4 | . | CASLLPGTGNTEAFF | TGTGCCAGCTTACTGCCCGGGACAGGGAACACTGAAGCTTTCTTT
TRBJ2-1 | TRBD2 | TRBV6-5 | . | CASSLLLAGGDEQFF | TGTGCCAGCAGTTTATTGCTAGCGGGGGGTGATGAGCAGTTCTTC
TRBJ2-7 | TRBD1 | TRBV7-9 | . | CASIETGDGEQYF | TGTGCCAGCATCGAGACAGGGGACGGGGAGCAGTACTTC
TRBJ2-3 | TRBD2 | TRBV9 | once | CASTGWGGGADTQYF | TGTGCCAGCACCGGGTGGGGCGGGGGGGCAGATACGCAGTATTTT
TRBJ2-1 | TRBD2 | TRBV30 | . | CAGTSGGYNEQFF | TGTGCCGGGACTAGCGGGGGCTACAATGAGCAGTTCTTC
TRBJ2-5 | TRBD2 | TRBV2 | . | CASNQGLGRLQETQYF | TGTGCCAGCAATCAGGGACTAGGACGGCTACAAGAGACCCAGTACTTC
TRBJ2-3 | TRBD1 | TRBV19 | . | CASSQGAADTQYF | TGTGCCAGTAGTCAGGGGGCGGCAGATACGCAGTATTTT
TRBJ2-7 | . | TRBV7-9 | once | CASSLSQGYEQYF | TGTGCCAGCAGCTTAAGTCAGGGCTACGAGCAGTACTTC
TRBJ1-5 | . | TRBV30 | few | CAWKDSGNQPQHF | TGTGCCTGGAAGGATTCCGGGAATCAGCCCCAGCATTTT
TRBJ2-1 | . | TRBV6-5 | . | CPSSQGSEFVNEQFF | TGTCCCAGCAGTCAGGGGTCGGAGTTTGTCAATGAGCAGTTCTTC
TRBJ1-5 | TRBD1 | TRBV18 | . | CASSPGQVINQPQHF | TGTGCCAGCTCACCCGGACAGGTGATCAATCAGCCCCAGCATTTT
TRBJ1-1 | TRBD1 | TRBV10-2 | . | CATGTGVNTEAFF | TGCGCCACAGGGACAGGGGTGAACACTGAAGCTTTCTTT
TRBJ2-3 | . | TRBV25-1 | once | CASSGQLTGTDTQYF | TGTGCCAGCAGTGGGCAACTAACAGGGACAGATACGCAGTATTTT
TRBJ1-4 | TRBD1 | TRBV30 | . | CAWTSRGQAVNEKLFF | TGTGCCTGGACCTCAAGAGGACAGGCCGTGAATGAAAAACTGTTTTTT
TRBJ2-7 | . | TRBV4-1 | . | CASSQDWARPYEQYF | TGCGCCAGCAGCCAAGATTGGGCCAGGCCCTACGAGCAGTACTTC
TRBJ1-2 | . | TRBV2 | . | CASSDQADLNYGYTF | TGTGCCAGCAGTGATCAGGCAGACCTTAACTATGGCTACACCTTC
TRBJ1-1 | TRBD1 | TRBV29-1 | . | CSVARPEGASDTEAFF | TGCAGCGTTGCCCGGCCCGAGGGGGCGAGCGACACTGAAGCTTTCTTT
TRBJ2-3 | . | TRBV5-1 | . | CASSLVLAGRGTDTQYF | TGCGCCAGCAGCTTGGTTCTGGCGGGGCGGGGCACAGATACGCAGTATTTT
TRBJ2-7 | . | TRBV10-1 | . | CASSESLGSEQYF | TGCGCCAGCAGTGAGTCCCTCGGGAGCGAGCAGTACTTC
TRBJ2-7 | . | TRBV20-1 | . | CSASQGEQYF | TGCAGTGCTAGCCAGGGCGAGCAGTACTTC
TRBJ2-7 | . | TRBV7-2 | . | CASKTSSHSSYEQYF | TGTGCCAGCAAAACGTCGTCCCATAGCTCCTACGAGCAGTACTTC
TRBJ2-3 | TRBD2 | TRBV5-1 | . | CASSFSPSGETDTQYF | TGCGCCAGCAGCTTCAGCCCTAGCGGGGAAACAGATACGCAGTATTTT
TRBJ1-5 | TRBD1 | TRBV19 | . | CATLGTASNQPQHF | TGTGCCACCCTAGGGACAGCCAGCAATCAGCCCCAGCATTTT
TRBJ2-2 | . | TRBV5-1 | . | CASSSYGPGGTGFQDTGELFF | TGCGCCAGCAGCTCCTATGGGCCCGGTGGCACAGGGTTTCAGGACACCGGGGAGCTGTTTTTT
TRBJ2-1 | TRBD2 | TRBV9 | . | CASSATSGGAGEQFF | TGTGCCAGCAGCGCCACTAGCGGGGGGGCCGGTGAGCAGTTCTTC
TRBJ1-2 | . | TRBV6-1 | . | CASRADRNYGYTF | TGTGCCAGCAGGGCGGACAGAAACTATGGCTACACCTTC
TRBJ1-1 | . | TRBV5-5 | few | CASSFDRVNTEAFF | TGTGCCAGCAGCTTTGACAGAGTGAACACTGAAGCTTTCTTT
TRBJ2-2 | TRBD2 | TRBV7-2 | . | CASSPRTRTGELFF | TGTGCCAGCAGCCCCCGGACTAGGACCGGGGAGCTGTTTTTT
TRBJ2-7 | TRBD2 | TRBV5-1 | . | CASSLAGGASYEQYF | TGCGCCAGCAGCTTAGCGGGAGGGGCCTCCTACGAGCAGTACTTC
TRBJ1-4 | . | TRBV7-2 | . | CASSLTGKVGEKLFF | TGTGCCAGCAGCCTAACAGGAAAAGTCGGTGAAAAACTGTTTTTT
TRBJ1-2 | TRBD1 | TRBV7-2 | once | CASSLATDRGYGYTF | TGTGCCAGCAGCTTAGCGACGGACAGGGGGTATGGCTACACCTTC
TRBJ1-2 | . | TRBV5-1 | . | CASSPAGGRYGYTF | TGCGCCAGCAGCCCGGCGGGCGGGAGGTATGGCTACACCTTC
TRBJ1-1 | . | TRBV7-5 | . | CARSIPPTGRNTEAFF | TGTGCCAGAAGCATTCCACCGACAGGGCGGAACACTGAAGCTTTCTTT
TRBJ1-1 | TRBD1 | TRBV5-1 | . | CASSFAGTGASEAFF | TGCGCCAGCAGCTTCGCCGGGACAGGGGCCAGTGAAGCTTTCTTT
TRBJ1-2 | . | TRBV19 | . | CASSPTANYGYTF | TGTGCCAGTAGTCCGACAGCTAACTATGGCTACACCTTC
TRBJ2-6 | TRBD1 | TRBV4-2 | few | CASSQEGRTGSSGANVLTF | TGTGCCAGCAGCCAAGAAGGAAGGACAGGGAGCTCTGGGGCCAACGTCCTGACTTTC
TRBJ2-3 | TRBD2 | TRBV7-8 | . | CASSTPGLADQHTQYF | TGTGCCAGCAGCACTCCGGGACTAGCGGACCAACATACGCAGTATTTT
TRBJ2-7 | . | TRBV11-2 | . | CASSPYTGSYEQYF | TGTGCCAGCAGCCCCTACACAGGGAGCTACGAGCAGTACTTC
TRBJ2-7 | . | TRBV28 | . | CASSLQGNAASSYEQYF | TGTGCCAGCAGTTTACAAGGTAACGCGGCCAGCTCCTACGAGCAGTACTTC
TRBJ2-1 | TRBD2 | TRBV11-3 | few | CASSLFQLAGSNEQFF | TGTGCCAGCAGCTTATTCCAGCTAGCGGGGAGCAATGAGCAGTTCTTC
TRBJ2-3 | . | TRBV5-4 | . | CASSPDSTGGTQYF | TGTGCCAGCAGCCCGGACAGCACTGGGGGTACGCAGTATTTT
TRBJ2-1 | . | TRBV11-3 | . | CASSQNVMSSYNEQFF | TGTGCCAGCAGCCAAAACGTGATGAGCTCCTACAATGAGCAGTTCTTC
TRBJ2-7 | TRBD2 | TRBV9 | . | CASSAGLAGVNEQYF | TGTGCCAGCAGCGCCGGACTAGCGGGGGTTAACGAGCAGTACTTC
TRBJ1-6 | TRBD1 | TRBV11-2 | . | CASRKQGSSYNSPLHF | TGTGCCAGCAGAAAACAGGGGAGCTCCTATAATTCACCCCTCCACTTT
TRBJ1-6 | . | TRBV5-6 | . | CASSLGYRGNSPLHF | TGTGCCAGCAGCTTGGGTTATCGGGGTAATTCACCCCTCCACTTT
TRBJ2-7 | . | TRBV7-8 | . | CASSPEVQGGQYF | TGTGCCAGCAGCCCCGAGGTCCAGGGTGGGCAGTACTTC
TRBJ1-5 | . | TRBV2 | . | CASSQDSNQPQHF | TGTGCCAGCAGTCAGGATAGCAATCAGCCCCAGCATTTT